Each of the 27 T cell receptor beta chains below was sequenced from the same sample in a study of shared clonotypes between healthy human individuals. CD45RO-negative, CCR7-positively selected cells formed the naive CD8 fraction, excluding terminally differentiated effector memory CD45RA+ cells. TCRdb keeps only in-frame clones here, not all; method: immunoSEQ multiplex PCR. The table records hundreds of thousands of clones, roughly 96% of them present only once. The sample comprised naive CD8+ T cells sorted from blood. The receptors come from a woman aged 25 to 39 in good health.

The rearrangement uses TRBV27 and TRBJ1-5; 8 bases are a match to TRBD1. Germline V CDR1 and CDR2: MNHEY, SMNVEV (reference sequence). V shed 5 bases and J 3 bases; nucleotides not matched to a gene: 6. The CDR3 is made up of 15 amino acids. The CDR3 DNA follows: TGTGCCAGCAGTGCGACAGGGGTGATCAATCAGCCCCAGCATTTT. This sequence encodes CASSATGVINQPQHF.

The chain combines TRBV2 with TRBJ1-4; 8 bases are shared with TRBD1. V lost 6 bases, J lost 8 bases, and 23 bases stayed unmatched. The CDR3 consists of 19 residues. The V gene's germline CDR1 is SNHLY and CDR2 FYNNEI. The CDR3 loop reads CASRSDPGQVFALREKLFF. Here the CDR3 DNA reads TGTGCCAGCAGATCTGACCCGGGACAGGTCTTCGCTCTTCGGGAAAAACTGTTTTTT.

This clone was counted a single time. V gene TRBV28 combines with J gene TRBJ1-4, with 7 positions matching TRBD1. Germline lookup yields CDR1 MDHEN and CDR2 SYDVKM. V was clipped by 5 bases and J by 4 bases; unmatched bases: 7. The CDR3 extends over 15 amino acids. The CDR3 DNA reads as TGTGCCAGCAGTCCAGGGGGTCAGGGTAATGAAAAACTGTTTTTT. This sequence encodes CASSPGGQGNEKLFF.

V gene TRBV7-9 combines with J gene TRBJ2-7; a possible D gene is TRBD2 (5 bases). This CDR3 has 15 amino acids. CDR1 is SEHNR, CDR2 FQNEAQ, per germline (reference sequence). The V end was cut by 7 bases, the J end by 2 bases, with 18 bases between. The CDR3 here is CASTPGGLDAYEQYF. Here the CDR3 DNA reads TGTGCCAGCACCCCCGGAGGTCTGGATGCCTACGAGCAGTACTTC.

V usage is TRBV27 and J usage is TRBJ1-1; D call uncertain. The CDR3 sequence is 14 residues long. V lost 6 bases and J 7 bases, leaving 18 bases between the germline ends. Germline V gene data show CDR1 as MNHEY and CDR2 as SMNVEV (reference sequence). The CDR3 region has the DNA TGTGCCAGCAGCACCGTCGGCAAGACGGATGAAGCTTTCTTT. Translation gives CASSTVGKTDEAFF.

The count of this clone is one. The V gene is TRBV7-6, the J gene TRBJ2-7; the D gene is possibly TRBD2 (5 bases). Germline CDR1 SGHVS, CDR2 FNYEAQ. Trimming took 4 bases from V and 2 from J, leaving 12 bases between them. The CDR3 sequence is 14 residues long. The CDR3 DNA is TGTGCCAGCAGCTGGAGGACTGGGACCTACGAGCAGTACTTC. Its protein product is CASSWRTGTYEQYF.

The chain combines TRBV30 with TRBJ1-2; possible D gene TRBD1, 5 bases. Germline values: CDR1 GTSNPN, CDR2 SVGIG (reference sequence). V was shortened by 8 bases and J by 10 bases, with 23 bases between the two germline ends. The CDR3 contains 13 residues. Written as DNA, the CDR3 is TGTGCCGCCGCCGAGGGCGGGGCGCTTTCCTACACCTTC. The encoded protein is CAAAEGGALSYTF. Complete variable domain (other parts from reference TRBV30 and TRBJ1-2): SQTIHQWPATLVQPVGSPLSLECTVEGTSNPNLYWYRQAAGRGLQLLFYSVGIGQISSEVPQNLSASRPQDRQFILSSKKLLLSDSGFYLCAAAEGGALSYTFGSGTRLTVV.

Details on this clone: The sample holds other DNA sequences that translate to the same CDR3. The rearrangement links TRBV6-5 to TRBJ1-1; no definite D call. The germline CDR1 and CDR2 sequences are MNHEY and SVGAGI. CDR3 length: 13 residues. V dropped 2 bases and J dropped 2 bases, with 6 bases sitting between them. This CDR3 reads CASSYNRNTEAFF. The CDR3 DNA reads TGTGCCAGCAGTTACAACAGAAACACTGAAGCTTTCTTT.

The V gene is TRBV29-1, the J gene TRBJ1-1, with no clear D. This CDR3 has 12 residues. Germline V CDR1 and CDR2: SQVTM, ANQGSEA. V lost 3 bases and J lost 1, with 6 bases in between. The CDR3 is CSVEFRNTEAFF. CDR3 coding DNA: TGCAGCGTTGAGTTCAGGAACACTGAAGCTTTCTTT.

The gene calls are TRBV29-1 and TRBJ2-2; 8 bases line up with TRBD1. The ends lost 7 bases at V and 5 bases at J; junction bases unmatched: 6. Germline V gene sequence: CDR1 SQVTM, CDR2 ANQGSEA. The CDR3 is 13 amino acids. This chain's CDR3 is CSAGDRTTGELFF. The CDR3 DNA follows: TGCAGCGCGGGGGACAGGACAACCGGGGAGCTGTTTTTT.

V and J are TRBV2 and TRBJ2-3, with D perhaps matching TRBD1 (6 bases). Per germline, CDR1 SNHLY and CDR2 FYNNEI. V was shortened by 8 bases and J by 3 bases, with 18 bases between the two germline ends. The CDR3 has 15 residues. This CDR3 reads CASSWDTEQTDTQYF. For the CDR3, the DNA is TGTGCCAGCTCCTGGGACACGGAACAAACAGATACGCAGTATTTT.

This CDR3 is CASSRTITGVNEKLFF. The CDR3 coding sequence is TGTGCCAGCAGTAGGACCATTACAGGGGTTAATGAAAAACTGTTTTTT. This chain uses TRBV27 with TRBJ1-4; 7 bases are a match to TRBD1. J lost 4 bases, V lost 5 bases, and 10 bases had no gene match. Germline CDR1 and CDR2: MNHEY and SMNVEV (reference sequence). The CDR3 runs to 16 residues.

The CDR3 is CASSLGVAGGTYEQYF. The CDR3 region has the DNA TGCGCCAGCAGCTTGGGGGTAGCGGGAGGCACCTACGAGCAGTACTTC. The rearrangement uses TRBV5-1 and TRBJ2-7; TRBD2 agrees at 10 bases. V was pared by 0 bases and J by 2 bases, with 5 bases of the junction left unmatched. There are 16 residues in the CDR3. From germline, CDR1 is SGHRS and CDR2 YFSETQ.

The chain is built from TRBV4-1 and TRBJ2-7; 10 nucleotides match TRBD1. This CDR3 is built from 15 residues. The V gene's germline CDR1 is MGHRA and CDR2 YSYEKL. The V and J ends lost 4 bases and 1 base, in that order; junction bases with no gene match: 4. CDR3 coding DNA: TGCGCCAGCAGCCTAGGGACAGGGGCTTCCTACGAGCAGTACTTC. It yields the protein CASSLGTGASYEQYF.

CDR3 coding DNA: TGTGCCAGCAGGGGGGACAGGAGGGTCGAAGCTTTCTTT. This encodes CASRGDRRVEAFF. The chain combines TRBV2 with TRBJ1-1, with 8 bases lining up with TRBD1. V shed 6 bases and J 8 bases; nucleotides not matched to a gene: 8. The length of the CDR3 is 13 residues. Per the germline V gene, CDR1 is SNHLY and CDR2 is FYNNEI.

V is TRBV6-1 and J is TRBJ2-2; a weak D match, TRBD2 (6 bases). Germline loops: CDR1 MNHNS, CDR2 SASEGT. The CDR3 is 14 residues long. The V end was cut by 6 bases, the J end by 8 bases, with 16 bases between. The CDR3 DNA reads as TGTGCCAGCAGAGACCCTGGAGGGTCAGGGGAGCTGTTTTTT. Protein product: CASRDPGGSGELFF.

In nucleotides, the CDR3 is TGTGCCAGCAGCTCTGAGGCGGGCTCATTCACAGATACGCAGTATTTT. This gives the protein CASSSEAGSFTDTQYF. The chain combines TRBV5-4 with TRBJ2-3, with a weak D call TRBD2 (5 bases). V lost 3 bases and J lost 2, with 16 bases in between. Germline V gene lookup returns CDR1 SGHNT and CDR2 YYREEE (reference sequence). The CDR3 contains 16 residues.

Written as DNA, the CDR3 is TGTGCCAGCAGGGAAAACTTGAAGTCCTACAATGAGCAGTTCTTC. Its protein is CASRENLKSYNEQFF. This chain connects TRBV28 to TRBJ2-1; D not certain. This CDR3 is built from 15 residues. Germline CDR1 and CDR2: MDHEN and SYDVKM. Deletions cut 6 bases from V and 1 base from J, with 13 bases between.

The chain links TRBV9 to TRBJ2-1; 9 nucleotides line up with TRBD2. The CDR3 is 15 residues long. Germline assignment: CDR1 SGDLS and CDR2 YYNGEE. V lost 0 bases to trimming and J lost 8 bases; unmatched junction nucleotides: 6. CDR3 sequence reads: CASSVAAGGPYEQFF. CDR3 bases: TGTGCCAGCAGCGTAGCTGCGGGAGGGCCCTATGAGCAGTTCTTC.

The rearrangement joins TRBV25-1 to TRBJ1-1, with a possible D match to TRBD1 (5 bases). Per the germline V gene, CDR1 is MGHDK and CDR2 is SYGVNS. The V gene lost 2 bases and the J gene lost 4 bases, with 8 bases spanning the gap. The CDR3 covers 13 residues. This chain's CDR3 is CASSEVGTTEAFF. The DNA for the CDR3 is TGTGCCAGCAGTGAAGTGGGGACCACTGAAGCTTTCTTT.

The chain couples TRBV11-2 to TRBJ2-3; D unresolved. Germline loops: CDR1 SGHAT, CDR2 FQNNGV. The germline V and J ends were trimmed by 5 bases and 1 base, with 13 bases remaining between them. The CDR3 sequence is 15 residues long. The DNA of the CDR3 is TGTGCCAGCAGCCCCTTAAGTGACGGCACAGATACGCAGTATTTT. This encodes CASSPLSDGTDTQYF.

This clone occurred a few times. Other DNA variants within this sample encode the same CDR3. V is TRBV7-9 and J is TRBJ2-7; D is uncertain. This CDR3 comprises 12 residues. CDR1 is SEHNR, CDR2 FQNEAQ, per germline (reference sequence). V was cut by 3 bases and J by 0 bases, with 3 bases left in between. CDR3 DNA sequence: TGTGCCAGCAGCTTGGGCTCCTACGAGCAGTACTTC. This gives the protein CASSLGSYEQYF.

The chain employs TRBV11-2 and TRBJ2-3; 7 bases align to TRBD2. In germline, CDR1 is SGHAT, CDR2 FQNNGV. The CDR3 runs to 16 residues. V lost 4 bases and J lost 5; bases outside the gene matches: 12. As DNA, the CDR3 is TGTGCCAGCAGCTACATAATGGGAGGGCTCGGAGATACGCAGTATTTT. It yields the protein CASSYIMGGLGDTQYF.

The V and J genes are TRBV5-6 and TRBJ2-5; D is undetermined. The end of the DNA aligns better with TRBJ2-7, so the J call may be wrong. This CDR3 contains 11 residues. Germline CDR1 reads SGHDT; CDR2 reads YYEEEE. The CDR3 spells CASSLEYEQYF. CDR3 sequence (DNA): TGTGCCAGCAGCTTGGAATACGAGCAGTACTTC.

The chain has TRBV7-9 and TRBJ2-7, with D unresolved. The V and J ends lost 7 bases and 1 base respectively, with 14 bases between them. Germline CDR1 and CDR2: SEHNR and FQNEAQ (reference sequence). This CDR3 comprises 14 residues. CDR3 in amino acids: CASTSQTSSYEQYF. DNA of the CDR3: TGTGCCAGCACGTCGCAGACAAGTTCCTACGAGCAGTACTTC.

CDR3 nucleotides: TGTGCCAGCAGTGAAGCACTCCTTGACGCCTACAATGAGCAGTTCTTC. Translated, it gives CASSEALLDAYNEQFF. This chain connects TRBV2 to TRBJ2-1; D unresolved. This CDR3 comprises 16 residues. CDR1 is SNHLY and CDR2 is FYNNEI in the germline V gene. Trimming pared 0 bases from V and 2 bases from J, leaving 11 bases between. Full variable domain (outside the CDR3, taken from reference TRBV2 and TRBJ2-1): EPEVTQTPSHQVTQMGQEVILRCVPISNHLYFYWYRQILGQKVEFLVSFYNNEISEKSEIFDDQFSVERPDGSNFTLKIRSTKLEDSAMYFCASSEALLDAYNEQFFGPGTRLTVL.

About this clone itself: Other DNA sequences in this sample translate to the same CDR3. The chain joins TRBV9 to TRBJ2-1; D gene ambiguous. The CDR3 sequence is 13 residues long. CDR1 is SGDLS and CDR2 is YYNGEE in the germline V gene. The V gene lost 4 bases and the J gene lost 0 bases, with 5 bases spanning the gap. The CDR3 reads CASSPSSYNEQFF. In nucleotides, the CDR3 is TGTGCCAGCAGCCCCTCCTCCTACAATGAGCAGTTCTTC. Filled out from reference TRBV9 and TRBJ2-1, the complete variable domain reads DSGVTQTPKHLITATGQRVTLRCSPRSGDLSVYWYQQSLDQGLQFLIQYYNGEERAKGNILERFSAQQFPDLHSELNLSSLELGDSALYFCASSPSSYNEQFFGPGTRLTVL.